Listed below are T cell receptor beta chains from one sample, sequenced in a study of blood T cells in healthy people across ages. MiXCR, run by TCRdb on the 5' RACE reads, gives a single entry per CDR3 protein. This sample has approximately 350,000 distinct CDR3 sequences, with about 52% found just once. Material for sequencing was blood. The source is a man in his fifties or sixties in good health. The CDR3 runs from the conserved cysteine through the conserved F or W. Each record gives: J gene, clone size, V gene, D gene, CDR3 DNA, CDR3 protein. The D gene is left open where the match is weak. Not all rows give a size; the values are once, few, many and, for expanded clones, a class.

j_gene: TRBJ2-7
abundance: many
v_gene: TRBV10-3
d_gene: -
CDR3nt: TGTGCCATCAGTGAGAACGGCTACGAGCAGTACTTC
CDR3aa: CAISENGYEQYF

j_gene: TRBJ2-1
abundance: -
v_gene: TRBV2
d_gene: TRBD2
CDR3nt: TGTGCCAGCAGGACTAGCGGAGGCAAGCAGTTCTTC
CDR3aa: CASRTSGGKQFF

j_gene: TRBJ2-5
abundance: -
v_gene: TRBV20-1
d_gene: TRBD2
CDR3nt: TGCAGTGCCAGGACTAGCGGGGGGTGGGAGACCCAGTACTTC
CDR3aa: CSARTSGGWETQYF

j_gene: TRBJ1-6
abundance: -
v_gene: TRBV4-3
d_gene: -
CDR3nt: TGCGCCAGCAGCCGGGACCTTCGATCGGTTAATTCACCCCTCCACTTT
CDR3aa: CASSRDLRSVNSPLHF

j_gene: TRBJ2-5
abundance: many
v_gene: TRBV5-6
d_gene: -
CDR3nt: TGTGCCAGCAGCTTCATCGGGTCGAAAGAGACCCAGTACTTC
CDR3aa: CASSFIGSKETQYF

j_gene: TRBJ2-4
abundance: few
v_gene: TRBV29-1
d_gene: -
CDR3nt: TGCAGCGTTGAAGACAAGGGGAAACCCGACATTCAGTACTTC
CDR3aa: CSVEDKGKPDIQYF

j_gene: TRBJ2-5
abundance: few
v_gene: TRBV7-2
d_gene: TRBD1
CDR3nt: TGTGCCAGCAGCGCCGACAGGGGGCCGATGGGAGAGCAGTACTTC
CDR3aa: CASSADRGPMGEQYF

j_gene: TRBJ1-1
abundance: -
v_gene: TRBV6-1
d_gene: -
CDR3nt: TGTGCCAGCTCCAGATGGAACACTGAAGCTTTCTTT
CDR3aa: CASSRWNTEAFF

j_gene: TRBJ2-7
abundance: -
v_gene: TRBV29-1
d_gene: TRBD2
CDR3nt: TGCAGCGTTGAAGCGCGGGGGACCTGCGAGCAGTACTTC
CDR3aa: CSVEARGTCEQYF

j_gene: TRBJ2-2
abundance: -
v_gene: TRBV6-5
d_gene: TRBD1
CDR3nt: TGTGCCAGCAGCCGGACAGGCTTGAACACCGGGGAGCTGTTTTTT
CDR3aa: CASSRTGLNTGELFF

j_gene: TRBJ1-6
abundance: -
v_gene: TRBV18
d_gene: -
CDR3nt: TGTGCCAGCTGGATTGGCGGGGGATATAATTCACCCCCCCACTTT
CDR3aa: CASWIGGGYNSPPHF

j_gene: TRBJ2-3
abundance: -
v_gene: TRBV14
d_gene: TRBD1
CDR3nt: TGTGCCAGCAGCCATTGGGGACAGAACCGGGATACGCAGTATTTT
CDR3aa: CASSHWGQNRDTQYF